Listed below are T cell receptor beta chains from one sample, sequenced in a study of cytomegalovirus exposure and HLA in healthy donors. Sequenced by immunoSEQ multiplex PCR; TCRdb stores in-frame clones only, minus some. The table lists under 70,000 clones, 75% to 80% of them singletons. Source material: PBMCs. Receptors were obtained from a female donor in good health and CMV-seronegative. CDR3s include the opening cysteine and the closing phenylalanine or tryptophan. A D gene is named only where the DNA matches it firmly. Expanded clones are given a class, and other clones once, few, many or no size at all.

clone_size	v_call	cdr3_length	j_call	d_call	cdr3_nt	cdr3_aa
NA	TRBV2	14	TRBJ1-1	NA	TGTGCCAGCAGTCAGGGGTTCTCGAACACTGAAGCTTTCTTT	CASSQGFSNTEAFF
NA	TRBV5-1	16	TRBJ2-1	TRBD2	TGCGCCAGCAGCCCTCCGGCTAGCGGGGGGGCGAATGAGCAGTTCTTC	CASSPPASGGANEQFF
NA	TRBV19	15	TRBJ2-3	TRBD2	TGTGCCAGTAGTATGGCGGGAGTTGGGGCAGATACGCAGTATTTT	CASSMAGVGADTQYF
NA	TRBV11-1	15	TRBJ2-5	TRBD2	TGTGCCAGCAGCGCCAGCGGACTAGTCGGAGAGACCCAGTACTTC	CASSASGLVGETQYF
few	TRBV6-5	14	TRBJ2-3	NA	TGTGCCAGCAGTTACTCTGAGGGCTCAGATACGCAGTATTTT	CASSYSEGSDTQYF
NA	TRBV6-5	14	TRBJ1-1	NA	TGTGCCAGCAGTTACTCGAGAGGGTGGACTGAAGCTTTCTTT	CASSYSRGWTEAFF
NA	TRBV13	15	TRBJ2-7	TRBD1	TGTGCCAGCAGCTCCCGCGGACAGGGAAACTACGAGCAGTACTTC	CASSSRGQGNYEQYF
NA	TRBV5-1	14	TRBJ2-2	NA	TGCGCCAGCAGCTTAAACTTGAACACCGGGGAGCTGTTTTTT	CASSLNLNTGELFF
NA	TRBV28	14	TRBJ2-3	NA	TGTGCCAGCAGAACTGACGGGAGTACCGATACGCAGTATTTT	CASRTDGSTDTQYF
NA	TRBV6-5	15	TRBJ1-6	TRBD1	TGTGCCAGCAGTTACTCGTACAGGGGAAATTCACCCCTCCACTTT	CASSYSYRGNSPLHF
NA	TRBV6-6	14	TRBJ1-3	NA	TGTGCCAGCAGGCCAGGGATCTCTGGAAACACCATATATTTT	CASRPGISGNTIYF
NA	TRBV18	14	TRBJ2-7	NA	TGTGCCAGCTCACCACCCTTACAGCCTTACGAGCAGTACTTC	CASSPPLQPYEQYF
NA	TRBV5-1	13	TRBJ1-4	NA	TGCGCCAGCAGCTTGGACAGGGATGAAAAACTGTTTTTT	CASSLDRDEKLFF
NA	TRBV7-2	17	TRBJ2-2	TRBD2	TGTGCCACCGTGGGGCGGGGACTAGCGGGAGGTCCCGGGGAGCTGTTTTTT	CATVGRGLAGGPGELFF
NA	TRBV19	17	TRBJ2-3	NA	TGTGCCAGTAGTACCACCCTTTTTGCGGGCCTCACAGATACGCAGTATTTT	CASSTTLFAGLTDTQYF
NA	TRBV27	17	TRBJ2-1	TRBD2	TGTGCCGTCATGGGACTAGCGGGGGGCTACTCCTACAATGAGCAGTTCTTC	CAVMGLAGGYSYNEQFF
NA	TRBV7-6	16	TRBJ2-5	TRBD2	TGTGCCAGCAGCCGACTAGCGTACTCATATGGGGAGACCCAGTACTTC	CASSRLAYSYGETQYF
NA	TRBV11-3	14	TRBJ2-3	NA	TGTGCCAGCAGCTTATCCGGGGTCCCAGATACGCAGTATTTT	CASSLSGVPDTQYF
NA	TRBV25-1	14	TRBJ1-5	TRBD1	TGTGCCAGCAGTGAGACAGGGTATTATCAGCCCCAGCATTTT	CASSETGYYQPQHF
few	TRBV7-2	15	TRBJ2-1	TRBD1	TGTGCCAGCAGCCTGATGAGACAGGGGATCAATGAGCAGTTCTTC	CASSLMRQGINEQFF
NA	TRBV7-9	16	TRBJ2-1	TRBD2	TGTGCCAGCAGCGTCGCGGGACTAGCGGGAGGAGGGGAGCAGTTCTTC	CASSVAGLAGGGEQFF
NA	TRBV30	14	TRBJ2-3	TRBD2	TGTGCCTGGAGTGTATACAGCGGGAGCGATACGCAGTATTTT	CAWSVYSGSDTQYF
few	TRBV18	17	TRBJ2-7	NA	TGTGCCAGCTCCCAACAGGGGACTTTCTTCAGGGGCTACGAGCAGTACTTC	CASSQQGTFFRGYEQYF
NA	TRBV29-1	13	TRBJ1-2	TRBD1	TGCAGCGCGGACCGACAGGGCCCTTTAGGCTACACCTTC	CSADRQGPLGYTF
NA	TRBV5-1	14	TRBJ1-2	NA	TGCGCCGGCAGCCACCGGACGGGGAACTATGGCTACACCTTC	CAGSHRTGNYGYTF
NA	TRBV28	17	TRBJ2-1	TRBD2	TGTGCCAGCAGCTTCCTCACGGGACTAGCGGGAGAGGATGAGCAGTTCTTC	CASSFLTGLAGEDEQFF
NA	TRBV27	14	TRBJ2-7	TRBD1	TGTGCCAGCAGTAGAGGACAGGGGTTGGGTGAGCAGTACTTC	CASSRGQGLGEQYF
NA	TRBV30	15	TRBJ2-2	TRBD2	TGTGCCTGGAGTCATAGCGGGAGCGACACCGGGGAGCTGTTTTTT	CAWSHSGSDTGELFF
NA	TRBV2	15	TRBJ2-1	NA	TGTGCCAGCAGTGATCGGCTAGCACGGGGCAATGAGCAGTTCTTC	CASSDRLARGNEQFF
few	TRBV29-1	18	TRBJ2-7	TRBD2	TGCAGCGTCCACCCTGGGGGACTAGCGGGAGACCCTTCTGGCGAGCAGTACTTC	CSVHPGGLAGDPSGEQYF
NA	TRBV28	17	TRBJ2-1	TRBD2	TGTGCCAGCAGCTCCACCCTGACTAGCGGGAGGGCTGGTGAGCAGTTCTTC	CASSSTLTSGRAGEQFF
few	TRBV7-9	14	TRBJ2-3	TRBD2	TGTGCCAGCAGCTCCGAGCGGGAGTGGGATACGCAGTATTTT	CASSSEREWDTQYF
NA	TRBV28	12	TRBJ2-7	NA	TGTGCCAGCAGTTTCTTCGGCTACGAGCAGTACTTC	CASSFFGYEQYF
NA	TRBV7-9	14	TRBJ1-1	NA	TGTGCCAGCAGCTTAGGTAGTCAGCGGCTAGCGGCTTTCTTT	CASSLGSQRLAAFF
NA	TRBV6-5	14	TRBJ1-2	NA	TGTGCCAGCAGTACCCTTTCGGAGATCTATGGCTACACCTTC	CASSTLSEIYGYTF
NA	TRBV5-1	16	TRBJ1-3	TRBD1	TGCGCCAGCAGCTTGCGTCCGACAGGGTTTGGAAACACCATATATTTT	CASSLRPTGFGNTIYF
NA	TRBV4-2	17	TRBJ2-3	TRBD2	TGTGCCAGCAGCCAAGCATATCTGCTAGCGGGGGAGGATACGCAGTATTTT	CASSQAYLLAGEDTQYF